This TCR beta chain was captured by sequencing in a study of T-cell memory formation after mild COVID-19. Across the whole study: Clusters were largely donor specific. Study results and limitations: Unconfirmed was the SARS-CoV-2 specificity of second-wave clones that peaked on day 37.

5'RACE, which relied on constant-segment primers, yielded TCR alpha and TCR beta cDNA libraries carrying sample barcodes and UMIs. TCRdb itself ran the 5' RACE reads through MiXCR, one entry per CDR3 protein. The top ten hold around 23% of the sample, which has some 290,000 distinct CDR3 sequences, 15% to 20% seen once. Many counts were recorded for this clonotype. What it recognizes is unknown. Germline-derived CDR1 and CDR2 are ENHRY and SYGVKD. V was cut by 2 bases and J by 1 base, with 8 bases left in between. The CDR3 contains 14 residues. The V call is TRBV10-3, the J call TRBJ2-5, with D possibly matching TRBD1 (6 bases). The TCR was taken from a man younger than 30 who had mild COVID-19 (a few samples of this study predate the infection). Cell type and time point are not known. The specimen sequenced was PBMCs or a T cell subset sorted from them (not recorded which). CDR3 nucleotides: TGTGCCATCAGTGAGCGACAGGCCCAAGAGACCCAGTACTTC. It encodes CAISERQAQETQYF.